The 21 T cell receptor beta chains in this list originate from one sample, sequenced in a study of blood T cell repertoires in COVID-19. TCRdb's copy holds only in-frame clones and misses some; the assay was immunoSEQ multiplex PCR. The repertoire consists of some 270,000 clones, with roughly 89% occurring once and the leading ten covering under 0.95%. The sequenced sample was peripheral blood. All receptors come from a man between 25 and 39 years old with acute or convalescent COVID-19.

The chain links TRBV30 to TRBJ2-3; 8 bases are shared with TRBD2. V shed 2 bases and J 6 bases; nucleotides not matched to a gene: 19. This CDR3 contains 18 residues. The germline gives CDR1 GTSNPN, CDR2 SVGIG (reference sequence). The CDR3 is CAWSWDGRGRTYRDTQYF. Here the CDR3 DNA reads TGTGCCTGGAGTTGGGACGGGAGGGGGAGGACCTACCGGGATACGCAGTATTTT.

Written as DNA, the CDR3 is TGTGCCAGCAGCCAAGACAGGGGAATGCGGAATTCACCCCTCCACTTT. Its protein is CASSQDRGMRNSPLHF. The rearrangement joins TRBV11-2 to TRBJ1-6; 8 bases agree with TRBD1. The germline CDR1 and CDR2 sequences are SGHAT and FQNNGV. This CDR3 is 16 amino acids long. J gave up 7 bases and V 5 bases, and 10 bases lay outside the gene matches.

This clone was counted a few times. V gene TRBV5-1 combines with J gene TRBJ1-1, with D maybe TRBD1 (6 bases). Germline-derived CDR1 and CDR2 are SGHRS and YFSETQ. The CDR3 consists of 14 residues. Trimming took off 4 bases at V and 0 bases at J, with 10 bases between the two ends. CDR3 in amino acids: CASSPRGLNTEAFF. The CDR3 coding sequence is TGCGCCAGCAGCCCCAGGGGATTGAACACTGAAGCTTTCTTT.

The table lists this clone with a count of one. V usage is TRBV28 and J usage is TRBJ2-3, with D possibly being TRBD1 (5 bases). The V end was cut by 4 bases, the J end by 4 bases, with 18 bases between. CDR1 and CDR2 from the germline V gene are MDHEN and SYDVKM. The CDR3 runs to 16 residues. The CDR3 bases are TGTGCCAGCAGTTCCCCTTATACAGGACAATCAGATACGCAGTATTTT. It translates to CASSSPYTGQSDTQYF.

The chain combines TRBV7-9 with TRBJ1-5; D is ambiguous. Germline values: CDR1 SEHNR, CDR2 FQNEAQ (reference sequence). V lost 6 bases and J 6 bases, leaving 15 bases between the germline ends. The CDR3 spans 14 residues. This CDR3 is CASSSGLGSQPQHF. CDR3 sequence (DNA): TGTGCCAGCAGTTCGGGCCTAGGGAGTCAGCCCCAGCATTTT.

The chain carries TRBV2 and TRBJ2-1; 7 positions agree with TRBD2. Germline CDR1 SNHLY, CDR2 FYNNEI. Germline trimming cut 3 bases from V and 3 bases from J; bases unmatched to any gene: 5. The length of the CDR3 is 15 residues. The CDR3 bases are TGTGCCAGCAGTGAGGAACTAGCGATCTACAATGAGCAGTTCTTC. It translates to CASSEELAIYNEQFF. Filled out from reference TRBV2 and TRBJ2-1, the complete variable domain reads EPEVTQTPSHQVTQMGQEVILRCVPISNHLYFYWYRQILGQKVEFLVSFYNNEISEKSEIFDDQFSVERPDGSNFTLKIRSTKLEDSAMYFCASSEELAIYNEQFFGPGTRLTVL.

The chain carries TRBV5-1 and TRBJ1-6; D call uncertain. This CDR3 is 14 amino acids long. Looked up from germline, CDR1 is SGHRS and CDR2 is YFSETQ. The V gene lost 1 base and the J gene lost 3 bases, with 5 bases spanning the gap. CDR3 region: CASSLPGYNSPLHF. In nucleotides, the CDR3 is TGCGCCAGCAGCTTGCCGGGCTATAATTCACCCCTCCACTTT.

V is TRBV25-1 and J is TRBJ1-1; D possibly corresponds to TRBD1 (6 bases). Between the trimmed V and J ends, which lost 5 bases and 4 bases, there was a span of 14 bases. Germline loops: CDR1 MGHDK, CDR2 SYGVNS. This CDR3 is built from 14 residues. CDR3 coding DNA: TGTGCCAGCAGTACATTCAGGGGTGGCACTGAAGCTTTCTTT. Amino acids: CASSTFRGGTEAFF.

The chain recombines TRBV5-1 with TRBJ2-7, with D unresolved. CDR3 length equals 14 residues. Trimming stripped 0 bases from V and 2 bases from J, with 9 bases between. In germline, CDR1 is SGHRS, CDR2 YFSETQ. The DNA of the CDR3 is TGCGCCAGCAGCTTGGACCCAGGCCCCTACGAGCAGTACTTC. Translating it yields CASSLDPGPYEQYF.

V is TRBV5-6 and J is TRBJ2-7; 7 bases line up with TRBD1. CDR1 and CDR2 (germline): SGHDT, YYEEEE. There are 16 residues in the CDR3. V shed 4 bases, J shed 1 base, and the junction held 11 bases outside the gene matches. CDR3 bases: TGTGCCAGCAGCCCAGCCCCCGGACAGGTTTCCTACGAGCAGTACTTC. Amino acids: CASSPAPGQVSYEQYF.

This sequence joins TRBV6-5 and TRBJ2-1, with a weak D call TRBD1 (6 bases). Germline V gene lookup returns CDR1 MNHEY and CDR2 SVGAGI. Trimming removed 6 bases at V and 3 bases at J, with 15 bases between. CDR3 size: 15 residues. CDR3 amino acids: CASSPGQKIYNEQFF. CDR3 nucleotide sequence: TGTGCCAGCAGCCCAGGACAGAAAATCTACAATGAGCAGTTCTTC.

The chain uses TRBV7-9 and TRBJ1-5; D remains unclear. This CDR3 has 15 amino acids. Looked up from germline, CDR1 is SEHNR and CDR2 is FQNEAQ (reference sequence). Trimming stripped 5 bases from V and 0 bases from J, with 11 bases between. CDR3 DNA: TGTGCCAGCAGCCGACACGAAAGTAGCAATCAGCCCCAGCATTTT. Amino acid sequence: CASSRHESSNQPQHF.

CDR3 DNA: TGTGCCAGCAGGGTCCAGGGGGCGCGCGGCTATGGCTACACCTTC. It translates to CASRVQGARGYGYTF. This chain uses TRBV6-5 with TRBJ1-2, with 8 bases aligning to TRBD1. The CDR3 contains 15 residues. The J segment lost 4 bases and the V segment lost 6 bases, leaving 10 bases of the junction unmatched. Germline V CDR1 and CDR2: MNHEY, SVGAGI.

The chain links TRBV28 to TRBJ2-1; possible D gene TRBD2, 5 bases. Germline V gene data show CDR1 as MDHEN and CDR2 as SYDVKM. CDR3 size: 11 residues. The V end lost 8 bases, the J end lost 4 bases, and 6 bases lay between the germline ends. The CDR3 loop is CASREYNEQFF. In DNA form, the CDR3 reads TGTGCCAGCCGGGAATACAATGAGCAGTTCTTC.

The chain couples TRBV6-6 to TRBJ2-7, with a weak D call TRBD1 (6 bases). CDR3 size: 15 residues. V was pared by 2 bases and J by 1 base, with 12 bases between. The germline V gene has CDR1 MNHNY and CDR2 SVGAGI (reference sequence). The CDR3 is CASSYGQGKSYEQYF. CDR3 DNA: TGTGCCAGCAGTTACGGGCAGGGGAAGTCCTACGAGCAGTACTTC.

V and J are TRBV6-6 and TRBJ1-2; 8 bases align to TRBD1. Trimming cost V 6 bases and J 8 bases; bases outside gene matches: 8. This CDR3 contains 13 residues. The germline gives CDR1 MNHNY, CDR2 SVGAGI (reference sequence). The CDR3 region is CASRSQGEEGYTF. CDR3 in DNA: TGTGCCAGCAGGTCACAGGGGGAAGAAGGCTACACCTTC.

V gene TRBV5-1 combines with J gene TRBJ2-7; no reliable D call. There are 14 residues in the CDR3. Germline lookup yields CDR1 SGHRS and CDR2 YFSETQ. Trimming left V 0 bases short and J 3 bases short, with 10 bases between. CDR3 region: CASSLEPFSYEQYF. The CDR3 region has the DNA TGCGCCAGCAGCTTGGAACCCTTCAGCTACGAGCAGTACTTC.

This clone was recorded only once. The genes are TRBV3-1 (or the pseudogene TRBV3-2) and TRBJ2-2; tentative D call: TRBD1 (6 bases). From germline, CDR1 is LGHDT and CDR2 YNNKEL (reference sequence). V shed 6 bases and J shed 4 bases, with 15 bases lying between them. The CDR3 spans 15 residues. The CDR3, as DNA: TGTGCCAGCAGGGGACATCTTTCTCTCACCGGGGAGCTGTTTTTT. Amino acid sequence: CASRGHLSLTGELFF.

The chain carries TRBV5-1 and TRBJ2-7, with unresolved D. Trimming cost V 0 bases and J 0 bases, with 10 bases left between them. The CDR3 has 15 residues. The germline V gene encodes CDR1 SGHRS and CDR2 YFSETQ. In nucleotides, the CDR3 is TGCGCCAGCAGCTTGGACGCGATGAGCTCCTACGAGCAGTACTTC. Amino acid sequence: CASSLDAMSSYEQYF. The complete variable domain, with remaining parts taken from reference TRBV5-1 and TRBJ2-7, reads KAGVTQTPRYLIKTRGQQVTLSCSPISGHRSVSWYQQTPGQGLQFLFEYFSETQRNKGNFPGRFSGRQFSNSRSEMNVSTLELGDSALYLCASSLDAMSSYEQYFGPGTRLTVT.

V is TRBV18 and J is TRBJ1-4; 7 nucleotides match TRBD1. The CDR3 covers 15 residues. The germline gives CDR1 KGHSH, CDR2 LQKENI. V dropped 3 bases and J dropped 7; count of bases not matched to a gene: 8. The CDR3 nucleotides read TGTGCCAGCTCACCCTCAGGGGGTGACAGTGAAAAACTGTTTTTT. It specifies CASSPSGGDSEKLFF. Full variable domain (outside the CDR3, taken from reference TRBV18 and TRBJ1-4): NAGVMQNPRHLVRRRGQEARLRCSPMKGHSHVYWYRQLPEEGLKFMVYLQKENIIDESGMPKERFSAEFPKEGPSILRIQQVVRGDSAAYFCASSPSGGDSEKLFFGSGTQLSVL.

The chain uses TRBV2 and TRBJ2-3; possibly TRBD2 for D (6 bases). Germline CDR1 SNHLY, CDR2 FYNNEI. CDR3 length equals 11 residues. Trimming cost V 3 bases and J 9 bases, with 7 bases left between them. This CDR3 reads CASSEAGTQYF. The CDR3 nucleotides read TGTGCCAGCAGTGAGGCGGGGACGCAGTATTTT.